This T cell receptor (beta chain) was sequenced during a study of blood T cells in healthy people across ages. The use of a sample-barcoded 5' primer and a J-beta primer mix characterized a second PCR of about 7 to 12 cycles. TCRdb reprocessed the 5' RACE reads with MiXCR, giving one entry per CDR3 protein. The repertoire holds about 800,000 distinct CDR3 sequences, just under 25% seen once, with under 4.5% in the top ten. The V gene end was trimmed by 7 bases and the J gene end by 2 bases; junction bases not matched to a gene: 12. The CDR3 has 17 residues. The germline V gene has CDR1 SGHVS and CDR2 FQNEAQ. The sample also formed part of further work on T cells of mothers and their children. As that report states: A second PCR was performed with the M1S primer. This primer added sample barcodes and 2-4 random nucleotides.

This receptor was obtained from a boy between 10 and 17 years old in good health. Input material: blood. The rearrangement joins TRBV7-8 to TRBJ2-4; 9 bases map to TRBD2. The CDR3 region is CASIPAALAGTKNIQYF. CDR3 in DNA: TGTGCCAGCATCCCAGCAGCCCTAGCGGGAACCAAAAACATTCAGTACTTC.